This passage covers 23 T cell receptor beta chains from one sample sequenced in a study of glioma-infiltrating T cells. Amplification of TCR alpha and beta CDR3 regions from RNA used iRepertoire nested multiplex PCR. TCRdb reanalysed the multiplex PCR reads using MiXCR and keeps one entry per CDR3 protein. The sample lists some 160,000 distinct CDR3 sequences; roughly 45% were seen once. The specimen sequenced was glioma tissue, nonneoplastic brain tissue, or PBMCs (not recorded which). The source of these receptors is a human donor with low-grade glioma or glioblastoma, undergoing nonglioma brain surgery, or in good health (not recorded which).

The chain recombines TRBV5-4 with TRBJ2-7; unclear D gene. The length of the CDR3 is 12 residues. Germline assignment: CDR1 SGHNT and CDR2 YYREEE (reference sequence). V lost 3 bases, J lost 4 bases, and 8 bases lay in between. The DNA for the CDR3 is TGTGCCAGCAGCTCCACACGTTACGAGCAGTACTTC. This encodes CASSSTRYEQYF.

Concerning this clonotype: A much more abundant neighbour one base away suggests this may be a read error. V gene TRBV20-1 combines with J gene TRBJ2-3, with D perhaps given as TRBD1 or TRBD2 (5 bases each). V lost 5 bases and J lost 2, with 11 bases in between. The CDR3 loop spans 13 amino acids. Germline lookup yields CDR1 DFQATT and CDR2 SNEGSKA (reference sequence). The CDR3 DNA reads as TGCAGTGCTTGGGGGACGTACACAGATACGCAGTATTTT. It encodes CSAWGTYTDTQYF.

Many counts were recorded for this clonotype. The chain carries TRBV20-1 and TRBJ2-5; D uncertain. The germline V gene has CDR1 DFQATT and CDR2 SNEGSKA (reference sequence). V was trimmed by 1 base and J by 2 bases, leaving 11 bases between them. The CDR3 runs 14 residues. CDR3 DNA sequence: TGCAGTGCTAGAGGAGGAGATCGGCAAGAGACCCAGTACTTC. Translation gives CSARGGDRQETQYF.

Only a few counts were recorded for this clonotype. CDR3 amino acids: CASGPGGNEQFF. The CDR3 nucleotides read TGTGCTAGTGGTCCGGGAGGCAATGAGCAGTTCTTC. The rearrangement joins TRBV12-5 to TRBJ2-1; 7 positions match TRBD2. After removal of 5 bases from V and 6 bases from J, the junction contained 1 base not matched to a gene. Germline CDR1 LGHNT, CDR2 FRNRAP. This CDR3 region has 12 residues.

Comments on this clonotype: A much bigger clone sits one base away, suggesting this may be a read error. V usage is TRBV7-8 and J usage is TRBJ2-3; TRBD2 aligns across 9 bases. The J segment lost 10 bases and the V segment lost 5 bases, leaving 16 bases of the junction unmatched. The CDR3 is 16 residues long. CDR1 is SGHVS, CDR2 FQNEAQ, per germline. The CDR3 nucleotides read TGTGCCAGCAGCGCATTGGGACTAGCAGATACTTTTGCGCAGTATTTT. Its translation: CASSALGLADTFAQYF. Variable domain in full (rest from reference TRBV7-8 and TRBJ2-3): GAGVSQSPRYKVAKRGQDVALRCDPISGHVSLFWYQQALGQGPEFLTYFQNEAQLDKSGLPSDRFFAERPEGSVSTLKIQRTQQEDSAVYLCASSALGLADTFAQYFGPGTRLTVL.

To note about this clonotype: A much larger clonotype is one base distant, so this may be a read error. This CDR3 reads CASSLYTGQRTDTQYF. CDR3 sequence (DNA): TGTGCCAGCAGTTTATACACGGGACAAAGGACAGATACGCAGTATTTT. The chain combines TRBV6-1 with TRBJ2-3; TRBD1 might be the D (6 bases). The CDR3 covers 16 residues. CDR1 MNHNS and CDR2 SASEGT come from the germline V gene. With 5 bases removed from V and 3 bases from J, the gap between germline ends came to 18 bases.

The chain links TRBV7-9 to TRBJ2-7, with 7 bases aligning to TRBD2. V was clipped by 8 bases and J by 0 bases; unmatched bases: 1. Germline V CDR1 and CDR2: SEHNR, FQNEAQ (reference sequence). This CDR3 contains 12 residues. CDR3 region: CASGRDSYEQYF. DNA for the CDR3: TGTGCCAGCGGGAGGGACTCCTACGAGCAGTACTTC.

This clonotype was observed at least ten times. V and J are TRBV28 and TRBJ2-1; TRBD1 or TRBD2 may be the D gene (5 bases each). The V gene lost 6 bases and the J gene lost 6 bases, with 15 bases spanning the gap. The CDR3 is 14 amino acids. The germline V gene has CDR1 MDHEN and CDR2 SYDVKM. The CDR3 region has the DNA TGTGCCAGCAGGTCCCCTGGGGGTTCCAATGAGCAGTTCTTC. It encodes CASRSPGGSNEQFF. The full variable domain, its missing parts supplied by reference TRBV28 and TRBJ2-1, is DVKVTQSSRYLVKRTGEKVFLECVQDMDHENMFWYRQDPGLGLRLIYFSYDVKMKEKGDIPEGYSVSREKKERFSLILESASTNQTSMYLCASRSPGGSNEQFFGPGTRLTVL.

At least ten counts were recorded for this clonotype. The chain employs TRBV28 and TRBJ2-3; D remains unclear. CDR3 size: 14 residues. Between the trimmed V and J ends, which lost 7 bases and 5 bases, there was a span of 16 bases. Germline V CDR1 and CDR2: MDHEN, SYDVKM. Here the CDR3 reads CASNFRSVGDTQYF. The CDR3 nucleotides read TGTGCCAGCAATTTCCGATCAGTAGGAGATACGCAGTATTTT. Together with reference TRBV28 and TRBJ2-3, the CDR3 gives the full variable domain: DVKVTQSSRYLVKRTGEKVFLECVQDMDHENMFWYRQDPGLGLRLIYFSYDVKMKEKGDIPEGYSVSREKKERFSLILESASTNQTSMYLCASNFRSVGDTQYFGPGTRLTVL.

Remarks on this clonotype: This sequence may be a read error, since a much larger clone differs from it by one base. V usage is TRBV6-2 or TRBV6-3 and J usage is TRBJ2-5; 10 positions agree with TRBD2. This CDR3 has 15 amino acids. The V gene's germline CDR1 is MNHEY and CDR2 SVGEGT. The ends lost 9 bases at V and 5 bases at J; junction bases unmatched: 12. The CDR3: CARTGTSVVMETQYF. In nucleotides, the CDR3 is TGTGCCAGAACCGGGACTAGCGTTGTTATGGAGACCCAGTACTTC.

The genes are TRBV7-6 and TRBJ2-2; D call uncertain. Germline-derived CDR1 and CDR2 are SGHVS and FNYEAQ. Trimming cost V 3 bases and J 6 bases, with 11 bases left between them. CDR3 size: 14 residues. CDR3 DNA sequence: TGTGCCAGCAGCTTTGAGTCGAGTTCCGGGGAGCTGTTTTTT. Amino acids: CASSFESSSGELFF.

This chain uses TRBV30 with TRBJ2-3; TRBD1 agrees at 8 bases. CDR3 length: 14 amino acids. The germline V gene encodes CDR1 GTSNPN and CDR2 SVGIG (reference sequence). J was trimmed by 3 bases and V by 4 bases; bases with no gene match: 6. The CDR3 region has the DNA TGTGCCTGGACCAGGGGGCAAGAAACAGATACGCAGTATTTT. It encodes CAWTRGQETDTQYF. Filled out from reference TRBV30 and TRBJ2-3, the complete variable domain reads SQTIHQWPATLVQPVGSPLSLECTVEGTSNPNLYWYRQAAGRGLQLLFYSVGIGQISSEVPQNLSASRPQDRQFILSSKKLLLSDSGFYLCAWTRGQETDTQYFGPGTRLTVL.

This clonotype has a count of ten or more. This chain links TRBV28 with TRBJ1-5; a weak D match, TRBD1 (5 bases). The CDR3 runs 15 residues. V lost 3 bases, J lost 6 bases, and 15 bases lay in between. CDR1 and CDR2 from the germline V gene are MDHEN and SYDVKM. The CDR3 loop reads CASSFGRELAQPQHF. DNA of the CDR3: TGTGCCAGCAGTTTCGGCAGGGAACTCGCTCAGCCCCAGCATTTT.

V usage is TRBV29-1 and J usage is TRBJ2-5, with D perhaps matching TRBD1 (6 bases). Germline lookup yields CDR1 SQVTM and CDR2 ANQGSEA. V was pared by 7 bases and J by 3 bases, with 12 bases between. This CDR3 region has 12 residues. The CDR3 coding sequence is TGCAGCGGAACTCAGGGGAAAGAGACCCAGTACTTC. Its translation is CSGTQGKETQYF.

The chain uses TRBV4-1 and TRBJ2-1; the D gene could be TRBD1 or TRBD2 (5 bases each). Germline CDR1 reads MGHRA; CDR2 reads YSYEKL. There are 16 residues in the CDR3. V gave up 6 bases and J gave up 0 bases, with 15 bases separating them. CDR3 residues: CASRGPGRSSYNEQFF. The CDR3 DNA sequence: TGCGCCAGCAGGGGACCGGGACGGTCCTCCTACAATGAGCAGTTCTTC.

This clonotype was seen a few times. The genes are TRBV12-3 or TRBV12-4 and TRBJ1-3; D call uncertain. V lost 3 bases and J lost 11, with 8 bases in between. This CDR3 comprises 11 residues. This CDR3 is CASSFGEAIYF. CDR3 DNA: TGTGCCAGCAGTTTTGGGGAGGCCATATATTTT.

Concerning this clonotype itself: At one boundary the junction diverges from the germline segment, which might be a read error. The chain uses TRBV2 and TRBJ1-5; 7 positions agree with TRBD1. The CDR3 has 19 residues. Germline CDR1 is SNHLY and CDR2 is FYNNEI. The CDR3 loop reads CASSLGPPRGPYSNKPQHF. The CDR3 region has the DNA TGTGCCAGCAGCTTAGGGCCCCCTAGGGGGCCGTATAGCAATAAGCCCCAGCATTTT.

As regards this clonotype: A single base separates this from a much larger clone, so it may be a read error. A read error is likely, as this CDR3 ends without the conserved phenylalanine or tryptophan. This rearrangement joins TRBV6-1 to TRBJ2-3, with D possibly being TRBD1 or TRBD2 (5 bases each). The CDR3 sequence is 15 residues long. CDR1 and CDR2 from the germline V gene are MNHNS and SASEGT. V lost 5 bases and J lost 5, with 17 bases in between. For the CDR3, the DNA is TGTGCCAGCAGTCCCTCCGGGACCTACGTAGATACGCAGTATTAT. This sequence encodes CASSPSGTYVDTQYY.

A single count supports this clonotype. V gene TRBV5-1 combines with J gene TRBJ2-7; 10 bases match TRBD1. Looked up from germline, CDR1 is SGHRS and CDR2 is YFSETQ. The CDR3 runs to 14 residues. V shed 4 bases, J shed 7 bases, and the junction held 8 bases outside the gene matches. The CDR3, as DNA: TGCGCCAGCAGCAGACAGGGGGCTCCGGGAGAGCAGTACTTC. Its protein is CASSRQGAPGEQYF.

The chain links TRBV5-6 to TRBJ1-1, with D unclear. The CDR3 runs 14 residues. V dropped 1 base and J dropped 1 base, with 8 bases sitting between them. Germline lookup yields CDR1 SGHDT and CDR2 YYEEEE. The CDR3 DNA sequence: TGTGCCAGCAGCTTGAGCCTGGGGAACACTGAAGCTTTCTTT. It is translated as CASSLSLGNTEAFF. Combining the CDR3 with reference TRBV5-6 and TRBJ1-1 gives the whole variable domain DAGVTQSPTHLIKTRGQQVTLRCSPKSGHDTVSWYQQALGQGPQFIFQYYEEEERQRGNFPDRFSGHQFPNYSSELNVNALLLGDSALYLCASSLSLGNTEAFFGQGTRLTVV.

This clonotype came up many times. This chain connects TRBV10-3 to TRBJ2-2, with D uncertain. This CDR3 is built from 13 residues. V was shortened by 7 bases and J by 5 bases, with 11 bases between the two germline ends. Looked up from germline, CDR1 is ENHRY and CDR2 is SYGVKD. The CDR3 protein is CAIMVGRTGELFF. The CDR3, as DNA: TGTGCCATCATGGTTGGTAGGACCGGGGAGCTGTTTTTT.

The DNA for the CDR3 is TGTGCCAGCAGCTTATCCCAGGTGGCCACAGATACGCAGTATTTT. Protein: CASSLSQVATDTQYF. The genes are TRBV7-9 and TRBJ2-3; no clear D gene. The CDR3 has 15 amino acids. Germline V gene data show CDR1 as SEHNR and CDR2 as FQNEAQ (reference sequence). V was shortened by 2 bases and J by 2 bases, with 11 bases between the two germline ends.

In the case of this clonotype: Just one base apart from a much larger clone, this may be a read error. The V and J genes are TRBV7-8 and TRBJ2-3; 9 bases agree with TRBD2. Germline lookup yields CDR1 SGHVS and CDR2 FQNEAQ. This CDR3 has 15 amino acids. The CDR3 nucleotides are TGTGCCAGCAACTTAGGACTAGCGAGCACAGATACGCAGTATTTT. Encoded protein: CASNLGLASTDTQYF.